These T cell receptor beta chains were read from a single sample in a study of T cells in Graves' hyperthyroidism and ophthalmopathy. TCRdb reprocessed the multiplex PCR reads with MiXCR, giving one entry per CDR3 protein. The table shows about 640,000 distinct CDR3 sequences, with under 25% occurring only once. Material for sequencing was blood. The receptors derive from a man aged 25-45 years with Graves' ophthalmopathy. Both conserved end residues are part of each CDR3. D genes are given only for firm matches. Clone sizes are given selectively: once, few, many, or a class where the clone is expanded.

j_call	d_call	v_call	clone_size	cdr3_nt	cdr3_aa
TRBJ1-6	-	TRBV6-1	-	TGTGCCTCGACAAGTGCCTATAATTCACCCCTCCACTTT	CASTSAYNSPLHF
TRBJ1-3	-	TRBV6-1	few	TGTGCCAGCAGTAGTCCTGGAAACACCATATATTTT	CASSSPGNTIYF
TRBJ2-2	-	TRBV28	-	TGTGCCAGCAGTTTAAATAACGCGCTGAACGGGGAGCTGTTTTTT	CASSLNNALNGELFF
TRBJ2-7	TRBD2	TRBV25-1	-	TGTGCCGCCGGGACAGGGACTAGCGGGAACCACGAGCAGTACTTC	CAAGTGTSGNHEQYF
TRBJ2-1	-	TRBV29-1	once	TGCAGCGGTGCTAGTTCTGGCAATGAGCAGTTCTTC	CSGASSGNEQFF
TRBJ1-2	-	TRBV5-1	-	TGCGCCAGCAGCCCTAAACTATTCGACTATGGCTACACCTTC	CASSPKLFDYGYTF
TRBJ1-1	TRBD1	TRBV7-3	few	TGTGCCAGCAGCTCTTCGACAGGGGGGATCACTGAAGCTTTCTTT	CASSSSTGGITEAFF
TRBJ2-2	-	TRBV4-1	few	TGCGCCAGCACTGAGACAGGGAACACCGGGGAGCTGTTTTTT	CASTETGNTGELFF
TRBJ2-7	TRBD2	TRBV6-1	few	TGTGCCAGCAGTCCGGGACTAGCGGGAGGATGGAGCGAGCAGTACTTC	CASSPGLAGGWSEQYF
TRBJ2-5	TRBD2	TRBV27	-	TGTGCCAGCAGTTTAAAGTTCCGACTAGCCGACAACCAAGAGACCCAGTACTTC	CASSLKFRLADNQETQYF
TRBJ2-5	TRBD1	TRBV6-1	-	TGTGCCAGCAGCCCTGGGAGGACAGGGGAGGCCCAGTACTTC	CASSPGRTGEAQYF
TRBJ2-5	-	TRBV6-1	few	TGTGCCAGCAGTGAAGCGCGGCGGACCGTCGAGACCCAGTACTTC	CASSEARRTVETQYF
TRBJ1-1	-	TRBV28	many	TGTGCCAGCACCGTCGGGGGTGTCAACACTGAAGCTTTCTTT	CASTVGGVNTEAFF
TRBJ2-2	TRBD1	TRBV28	-	TGTGCCAGCAGTTCGGGGGACAGGGTCAGGAAGGCCGGGGAGCTGTTTTTT	CASSSGDRVRKAGELFF